The next 17 T cell receptor beta chains were all read from a single sample in a study of T-cell reconstitution after alpha-beta-depleted transplantation in children. Construction of the TCRbeta library involved unique molecular identifiers. Using its own MiXCR run on the PCR reads, TCRdb lists one record per CDR3 protein. The data show more than 300,000 distinct CDR3 sequences, around 16% seen once. The sample was PBMCs, mostly from graft donor cells, taken 360 days after TCRalphabeta/CD19-depleted stem cell transplant. The receptors come from a male patient between 2 and 10 years old who had a stem cell transplant for acute lymphoblastic leukemia, so the T cells may come from the graft donor.

This clonotype has more than one count but fewer than ten. Germline is not matched at one junction end, which may reflect a read error. The rearrangement uses TRBV6-5 and TRBJ1-3, with a weak D call TRBD1 (5 bases). Germline CDR1 reads MNHEY; CDR2 reads SVGAGI. The CDR3 contains 14 residues. The CDR3 loop is CASSYTGSGNTTYF. Here the CDR3 DNA reads TGTGCCAGCAGTTATACAGGCTCTGGAAACACCACATATTTT.

The rearrangement links TRBV4-3 to TRBJ2-7, with 8 bases lining up with TRBD1. J was trimmed by 3 bases and V by 2 bases; bases with no gene match: 3. Germline lookup yields CDR1 LGHNA and CDR2 YSLEER. The CDR3 runs 14 residues. In DNA, the CDR3 is TGCGCCAGCAGCCAAAGTGACAGGGGCTACGAGCAGTACTTC. Amino acids: CASSQSDRGYEQYF.

This clonotype appeared a few times. The rearrangement uses TRBV28 and TRBJ1-5; TRBD1 aligns across 7 bases. CDR3 length equals 14 residues. Looked up from germline, CDR1 is MDHEN and CDR2 is SYDVKM. Trimming cost V 8 bases and J 5 bases; bases outside gene matches: 9. This CDR3 reads CASEQGYVDQPQHF. CDR3 in DNA: TGTGCCAGCGAACAGGGGTATGTCGATCAGCCCCAGCATTTT. The full variable domain, its missing parts supplied by reference TRBV28 and TRBJ1-5, is DVKVTQSSRYLVKRTGEKVFLECVQDMDHENMFWYRQDPGLGLRLIYFSYDVKMKEKGDIPEGYSVSREKKERFSLILESASTNQTSMYLCASEQGYVDQPQHFGDGTRLSIL.

This clonotype was detected many times. The chain carries TRBV3-1 and TRBJ1-5; D is perhaps TRBD1 (5 bases). Germline V CDR1 and CDR2: LGHDT, YNNKEL (reference sequence). The CDR3 has 14 residues. Trimming stripped 4 bases from V and 6 bases from J, with 13 bases between. The CDR3 coding sequence is TGTGCCAGCAGCCCTGGGTGGGGCGGTCAGCCCCAGCATTTT. The encoded protein is CASSPGWGGQPQHF.

This clonotype was seen more than once but under ten times. The chain combines TRBV12-3 or TRBV12-4 with TRBJ2-1; D tentatively reads TRBD1 or TRBD2 (5 bases each). The germline V and J ends were trimmed by 1 base and 6 bases, with 13 bases remaining between them. The length of the CDR3 is 15 residues. CDR3 DNA: TGTGCCAGCAGTTTAGGGGTTGGGGCGGGCAATGAGCAGTTCTTC. Amino acids: CASSLGVGAGNEQFF.

This clonotype has only a few counts. The V and J genes are TRBV7-2 and TRBJ2-1; unclear D gene. Germline V gene sequence: CDR1 SGHTA, CDR2 FQGNSA. The CDR3 has 15 amino acids. The V and J ends lost 4 bases and 0 bases respectively, with 10 bases between them. CDR3 coding DNA: TGTGCCAGCAGCTCCGACCCTACCTCCTACAATGAGCAGTTCTTC. Amino acids: CASSSDPTSYNEQFF. The complete variable domain, with remaining parts taken from reference TRBV7-2 and TRBJ2-1, reads GAGVSQSPSNKVTEKGKDVELRCDPISGHTALYWYRQSLGQGLEFLIYFQGNSAPDKSGLPSDRFSAERTGGSVSTLTIQRTQQEDSAVYLCASSSDPTSYNEQFFGPGTRLTVL.

The chain joins TRBV28 to TRBJ2-7; TRBD2 aligns across 9 bases. The CDR3 covers 15 residues. Per the germline V gene, CDR1 is MDHEN and CDR2 is SYDVKM. Trimming removed 6 bases from V and 2 bases from J; junction bases left unmatched: 8. The CDR3, as DNA: TGTGCCAGCAGCGCGGGACTAGCCGGCGCCTACGAGCAGTACTTC. Translation: CASSAGLAGAYEQYF.

The V call is TRBV4-2, the J call TRBJ2-3, with D tentatively TRBD1 or TRBD2 (5 bases each). V lost 4 bases, J lost 6 bases, and 14 bases lay in between. CDR3 length: 14 residues. The germline CDR1 and CDR2 sequences are LGHNA and YNFKEQ. The CDR3 region is CASSPGRLADTQYF. The CDR3 DNA follows: TGTGCCAGCAGCCCGGGACGGCTGGCGGATACGCAGTATTTT.

This clonotype was seen many times. This chain connects TRBV4-3 to TRBJ2-1, with 9 bases that match TRBD2. Germline CDR1 LGHNA, CDR2 YSLEER. The CDR3 covers 16 residues. The J segment lost 0 bases and the V segment lost 3 bases, leaving 3 bases of the junction unmatched. CDR3 DNA sequence: TGCGCCAGCAGCCAGGGAGCGGGAGGCTCCTACAATGAGCAGTTCTTC. Amino acids: CASSQGAGGSYNEQFF.

The gene calls are TRBV20-1 and TRBJ2-1, with D possibly TRBD1 on 5 matching bases. The CDR3 is 13 amino acids. The V and J ends lost 3 bases and 7 bases respectively, with 13 bases between them. Germline V gives CDR1 DFQATT, CDR2 SNEGSKA (reference sequence). CDR3 DNA sequence: TGCAGTGCTAGCGTCGCGTACAGGAATGAGCAGTTCTTC. It translates to CSASVAYRNEQFF.

In this sample, this clonotype turned up many times. In DNA form, the CDR3 reads TGCAGTGCTAGAAGGCGCATCCAAGAGACCCAGTACTTC. Translating gives CSARRRIQETQYF. The rearrangement links TRBV20-1 to TRBJ2-5; D is ambiguous. This CDR3 spans 13 amino acids. V was pared by 2 bases and J by 1 base, with 8 bases between. Germline V gene sequence: CDR1 DFQATT, CDR2 SNEGSKA (reference sequence).

Many counts were recorded for this clonotype. V is TRBV7-3 and J is TRBJ2-7; D not certain. The CDR3 length is 13 residues. The V gene's germline CDR1 is SGHTA and CDR2 FQGTGA. Trimming removed 2 bases from V and 3 bases from J, with 8 bases in between. In nucleotides, the CDR3 is TGTGCCAGCAGCTTAGAGGACGGCTACGAGCAGTACTTC. It encodes CASSLEDGYEQYF.

This chain uses TRBV5-1 with TRBJ2-5, with unresolved D. The CDR3 is 12 amino acids. V gave up 6 bases and J gave up 1 base, with 7 bases separating them. Germline CDR1 SGHRS, CDR2 YFSETQ. CDR3 protein: CASTGPQETQYF. The CDR3 coding sequence is TGCGCCAGCACCGGCCCCCAAGAGACCCAGTACTTC.

The chain combines TRBV28 with TRBJ2-5, with 7 nucleotides matching TRBD1. J was trimmed by 3 bases and V by 5 bases; bases with no gene match: 9. This CDR3 comprises 15 residues. Germline V gene sequence: CDR1 MDHEN, CDR2 SYDVKM. CDR3 bases: TGTGCCAGCAGTGCCACAAACAGGGGAAAAGAGACCCAGTACTTC. Protein sequence: CASSATNRGKETQYF.

This clonotype was seen only a few times. The gene calls are TRBV20-1 and TRBJ1-2; D ambiguous. Germline V CDR1 and CDR2: DFQATT, SNEGSKA (reference sequence). There are 12 residues in the CDR3. Trimming cost V 3 bases and J 4 bases, with 9 bases left between them. The CDR3 bases are TGCAGTGCTAGTGTTAAAGGCTATGGCTACACCTTC. Translation gives CSASVKGYGYTF.

The chain links TRBV4-1 to TRBJ2-2; D unresolved. Germline V gene sequence: CDR1 MGHRA, CDR2 YSYEKL. V dropped 1 base and J dropped 2 bases, with 11 bases sitting between them. The CDR3 is made up of 16 amino acids. CDR3 in DNA: TGCGCCAGCAGCCAAGGGTTCGCCGGCAACACCGGGGAGCTGTTTTTT. Protein: CASSQGFAGNTGELFF.

The chain uses TRBV12-3 or TRBV12-4 and TRBJ2-7; no definite D call. Trimming left V 2 bases short and J 6 bases short, with 5 bases between. The CDR3 totals 11 residues. The CDR3 is CASSLRSEQYF. The CDR3 DNA follows: TGTGCCAGCAGTTTAAGGTCCGAGCAGTACTTC.